This T cell receptor beta chain was found in a study of technical replicates of blood from a handful of donors. Profiling relied on immunoSEQ multiplex PCR, and the TCRdb table lists in-frame clones only, not all of them. The profile shows 25,000 to 40,000 clones, about 92% of them singletons. V was trimmed by 4 bases and J by 6 bases, leaving 16 bases between them. The CDR3 is made up of 14 amino acids. The germline V gene has CDR1 SEHNR and CDR2 FQNEAQ (reference sequence). V is TRBV7-9 and J is TRBJ2-7; D is undetermined. The sample comprised PBMCs. This receptor was taken from a human donor in good health. Some clones in this sample may be carry-over from other donors' samples. CDR3 protein: CASSSILRLSEQYF. The CDR3 DNA sequence: TGTGCCAGCAGCTCAATCCTACGGTTGAGCGAGCAGTACTTC.